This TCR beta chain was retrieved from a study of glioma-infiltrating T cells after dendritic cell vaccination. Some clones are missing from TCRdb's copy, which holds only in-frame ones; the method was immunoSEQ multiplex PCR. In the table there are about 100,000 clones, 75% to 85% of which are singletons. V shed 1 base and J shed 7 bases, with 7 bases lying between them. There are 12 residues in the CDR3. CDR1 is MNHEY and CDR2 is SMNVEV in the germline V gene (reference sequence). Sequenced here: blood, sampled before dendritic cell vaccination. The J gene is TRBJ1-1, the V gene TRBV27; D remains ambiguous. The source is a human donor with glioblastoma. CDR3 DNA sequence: TGTGCCAGCAGTTTATACGCCGGTGAAGCTTTCTTT. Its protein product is CASSLYAGEAFF.